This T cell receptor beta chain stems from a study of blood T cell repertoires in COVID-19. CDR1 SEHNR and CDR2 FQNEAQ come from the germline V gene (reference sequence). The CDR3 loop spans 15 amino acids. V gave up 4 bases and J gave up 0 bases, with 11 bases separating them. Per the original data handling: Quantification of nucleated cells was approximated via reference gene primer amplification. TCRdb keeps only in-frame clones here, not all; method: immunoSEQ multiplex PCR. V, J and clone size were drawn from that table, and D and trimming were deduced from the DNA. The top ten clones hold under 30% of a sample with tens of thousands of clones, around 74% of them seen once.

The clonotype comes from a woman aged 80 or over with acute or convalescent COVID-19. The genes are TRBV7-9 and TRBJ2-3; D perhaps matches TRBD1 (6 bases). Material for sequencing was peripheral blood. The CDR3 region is CASSSGTLSTDTQYF. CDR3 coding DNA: TGTGCCAGCAGCTCCGGGACATTGAGCACAGATACGCAGTATTTT.